This T cell receptor beta chain was recorded in a study of response to subunit inactivated influenza vaccine. MiXCR was run by TCRdb on the RT-PCR reads, yielding one entry per CDR3 protein. The sample records about 650,000 distinct CDR3 sequences, 15% to 19% being singletons. This clonotype was detected a few times. Its antigen remains unidentified. The study, taken as a whole, reports: Each seasonal influenza vaccination recruits few new T cells, the authors suggested.

The source is a man aged 45-65 years who received an inactivated influenza vaccine. The material sequenced was PBMCs from blood, taken 12 days after vaccination.

CDR3 amino acids: CASSLRLGAGNTIYF. CDR3 nucleotides: TGTGCCAGCAGCTTGAGGTTAGGAGCTGGAAACACCATATATTTT. This sequence joins TRBV5-5 and TRBJ1-3; D gene unclear. The CDR3 length is 15 residues. Germline lookup yields CDR1 SGHKS and CDR2 YYEKEE (reference sequence). V gave up 1 base and J gave up 2 bases, with 10 bases separating them.